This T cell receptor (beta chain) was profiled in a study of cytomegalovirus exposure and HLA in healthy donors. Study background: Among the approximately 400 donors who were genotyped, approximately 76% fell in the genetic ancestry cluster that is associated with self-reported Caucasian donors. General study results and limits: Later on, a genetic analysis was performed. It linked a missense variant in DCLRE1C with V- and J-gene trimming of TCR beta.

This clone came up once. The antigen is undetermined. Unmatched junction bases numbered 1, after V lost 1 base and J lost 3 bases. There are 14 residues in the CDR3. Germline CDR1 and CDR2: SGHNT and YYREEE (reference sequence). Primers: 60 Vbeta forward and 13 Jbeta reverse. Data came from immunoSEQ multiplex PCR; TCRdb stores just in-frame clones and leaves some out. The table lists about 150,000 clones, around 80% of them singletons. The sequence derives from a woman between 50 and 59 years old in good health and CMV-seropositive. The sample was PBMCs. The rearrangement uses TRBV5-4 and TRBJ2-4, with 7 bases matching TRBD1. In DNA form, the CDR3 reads TGTGCCAGCAGCTTGAGGGACAGCAAAAACATTCAGTACTTC. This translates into CASSLRDSKNIQYF. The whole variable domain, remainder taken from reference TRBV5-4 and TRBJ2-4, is ETGVTQSPTHLIKTRGQQVTLRCSSQSGHNTVSWYQQALGQGPQFIFQYYREEENGRGNFPPRFSGLQFPNYSSELNVNALELDDSALYLCASSLRDSKNIQYFGAGTRLSVL.